Detailed here is one T cell receptor beta chain. The CDR3 is made up of 16 amino acids. The V gene's germline CDR1 is SNHLY and CDR2 FYNNEI. Unmatched junction bases numbered 11, after V lost 8 bases and J lost 2 bases. Cohort 3 recovery required two negative PCRs, clearance, or symptom resolution. These data originate in a study of blood T cell repertoires in COVID-19. Sequencing used immunoSEQ multiplex PCR; TCRdb keeps in-frame clones, though not all of them. The sample yields 110,000 to 150,000 clones, about 80% seen once. Sequencing was carried out using PBMCs or T cells enriched from blood (not recorded which). The V call is TRBV2, the J call TRBJ2-1; 8 positions match TRBD2. This sequence originates from a woman between 50 and 59 years old who had recovered from COVID-19. CDR3 nucleotide sequence: TGTGCCAGCCTTGGGGGGGCTAGCGGGCCCTACAATGAGCAGTTCTTC. It specifies CASLGGASGPYNEQFF.